This T cell receptor (beta chain) is from a study of blood T cells in healthy people across ages. Notes on the study in general: When set beside aged donors, long-lived donors presented more naive CD4+ cells and higher diversity. Naive T cell percentage and TCR beta diversity correlated strongly.

V was clipped by 6 bases and J by 5 bases; unmatched bases: 4. CDR1 and CDR2 from the germline V gene are MNHEY and SMNVEV (reference sequence). CDR3 length equals 14 residues. Next came a second PCR, run for 7 to 11 cycles, which used a sample-barcoded 5' primer along with a J-beta primer mix. TCRdb analysed the 5' RACE reads with MiXCR anew, one entry per CDR3 protein. The sample has about 1,400,000 distinct CDR3 sequences; approximately 59% are singletons. Regarding this clonotype: The target antigen is unknown.

The chain links TRBV27 to TRBJ1-4; 9 nucleotides align to TRBD1. The TCR comes from a man aged 18 to 35 in good health. Sample: blood. CDR3 in DNA: TGTGCCAGCAGCCACAGGGGGCTAAATGAAAAACTGTTTTTT. Translating it yields CASSHRGLNEKLFF.